These 7 T cell receptor beta chains were all obtained from the same sample, sequenced in a study of radiation and T cells in renal cell carcinoma. Time point here: baseline pretreatment blood. As to treatment: 15 Gy SBRT to primary tumor, nephrectomy 4 weeks later. Sequenced by immunoSEQ multiplex PCR; TCRdb stores in-frame clones only, minus some. The table shows about 140,000 clones, with over 65% occurring only once. The sample here was blood, taken from a patient whose treatment included radiotherapy and nephrectomy. The receptors were sampled from a woman aged 50 to 65 with renal cell carcinoma.

The gene calls are TRBV30 and TRBJ1-1, with 10 bases lining up with TRBD1. This CDR3 contains 14 residues. Germline trimming cut 1 base from V and 4 bases from J; bases unmatched to any gene: 3. CDR1 and CDR2 from the germline V gene are GTSNPN and SVGIG (reference sequence). CDR3 protein: CAWSGWTGGTEAFF. DNA for the CDR3: TGTGCCTGGAGTGGATGGACAGGGGGCACTGAAGCTTTCTTT.

The rearrangement uses TRBV6-5 and TRBJ1-2, with D perhaps TRBD1 (6 bases). Germline V gene lookup returns CDR1 MNHEY and CDR2 SVGAGI. This CDR3 has 13 residues. The ends were cut back, 7 bases at V and 4 bases at J, with 13 bases in the middle. Here the CDR3 reads CASNTGNSYGYTF. Here the CDR3 DNA reads TGTGCCAGCAACACAGGGAATTCCTATGGCTACACCTTC.

Only a few counts were recorded for this clone. A read error may produce the germline difference seen at one junction end. The chain joins TRBV10-2 to TRBJ1-6, with a possible D match to TRBD1 (5 bases). This CDR3 region has 14 residues. Germline CDR1 WSHSY, CDR2 SAAADI. In DNA form, the CDR3 reads TGCGCCAGCAGGGAGTACCAGGGTAATTCACCCCTCCACTTT. It encodes CASREYQGNSPLHF.

This chain connects TRBV5-4 to TRBJ1-2, with D unclear. CDR1 and CDR2 (germline): SGHNT, YYREEE (reference sequence). The CDR3 is 14 residues long. V shed 0 bases and J shed 9 bases, with 15 bases lying between them. The CDR3 nucleotides are TGTGCCAGCAGCTTGGATGCAACGGGGTTGAGCTACACCTTC. It is translated as CASSLDATGLSYTF.

The chain recombines TRBV2 with TRBJ2-4; no clear D gene. The CDR3 covers 16 residues. Germline values: CDR1 SNHLY, CDR2 FYNNEI. Trimming left V 1 base short and J 0 bases short, with 10 bases between. The DNA for the CDR3 is TGTGCCAGCAGTGAAGAGCTCAGGCTAGCCAAAAACATTCAGTACTTC. This encodes CASSEELRLAKNIQYF.

The chain employs TRBV9 and TRBJ2-1, with 8 nucleotides matching TRBD2. This CDR3 has 15 amino acids. CDR1 is SGDLS, CDR2 YYNGEE, per germline. With 3 bases clipped from V and 6 bases from J, the junction kept 8 bases outside the gene matches. CDR3 region: CASSEGSLAGNEQFF. CDR3 nucleotide sequence: TGTGCCAGCAGCGAGGGGTCGCTAGCGGGCAATGAGCAGTTCTTC.

The chain recombines TRBV25-1 with TRBJ1-2; unclear D gene. In germline, CDR1 is MGHDK, CDR2 SYGVNS. CDR3 length: 13 amino acids. Deletions cut 6 bases from V and 8 bases from J, with 16 bases between. The CDR3 region is CASSPEEGLGYTF. The CDR3 region has the DNA TGTGCCAGCAGCCCCGAAGAAGGGCTAGGCTACACCTTC.